A single sample gave rise to the 18 T cell receptor beta chains below, sequenced in a study of shared clonotypes between healthy human individuals (dated by TCRdb to the early 2020s). The library was prepared using the immunoSEQ multiplex PCR assay. The immuneACCESS repertoire file appears here via TCRdb, limited to in-frame rearrangements. These files lack a portion of the clones; in checked studies, under half of the deficit traces to unresolved V genes, and the cause of the others is not known. The sample profile shows over a million clones; about 70% of them were found once. The ten largest clones represent about 1.5% of the sample. Material for sequencing was memory CD4+ T cells sorted from blood. Interpreted using the paper, the cell subset or site label stands for: CD45RA-negative fraction. The source is a man aged 18-30 years in good health.

V usage is TRBV4-1 and J usage is TRBJ1-1; D possibly corresponds to TRBD1 (5 bases). There are 15 residues in the CDR3. The V gene's germline CDR1 is MGHRA and CDR2 YSYEKL. Trimming left V 6 bases short and J 0 bases short, with 14 bases between. The chain's CDR3 is CASSPYGTVNTEAFF. For the CDR3, the DNA is TGCGCCAGCAGTCCCTATGGGACGGTGAACACTGAAGCTTTCTTT.

The chain joins TRBV11-2 to TRBJ1-5, with D possibly being TRBD1 (6 bases). Per germline, CDR1 SGHAT and CDR2 FQNNGV. Trimming pared 4 bases from V and 4 bases from J, leaving 8 bases between. This CDR3 is built from 13 residues. CDR3 in amino acids: CASSSGQNQPQHF. As DNA, the CDR3 is TGTGCCAGCAGCTCAGGACAGAATCAGCCCCAGCATTTT.

The chain recombines TRBV6-5 with TRBJ2-7; D possibly corresponds to TRBD1 (5 bases). Germline CDR1 is MNHEY and CDR2 is SVGAGI. The CDR3 contains 14 residues. Trimming removed 6 bases at V and 2 bases at J, with 14 bases between. CDR3 loop: CASRPTGATYEQYF. The CDR3 DNA sequence: TGTGCCAGCAGACCGACTGGGGCTACCTACGAGCAGTACTTC.

This chain connects TRBV2 to TRBJ2-7, with D unresolved. This CDR3 has 14 amino acids. Germline V gives CDR1 SNHLY, CDR2 FYNNEI. Trimming stripped 5 bases from V and 2 bases from J, with 13 bases between. The CDR3 sequence: CASSLTGNAYEQYF. The CDR3 nucleotides are TGTGCCAGCAGTTTGACTGGGAACGCCTACGAGCAGTACTTC. Full variable domain (outside the CDR3, taken from reference TRBV2 and TRBJ2-7): EPEVTQTPSHQVTQMGQEVILRCVPISNHLYFYWYRQILGQKVEFLVSFYNNEISEKSEIFDDQFSVERPDGSNFTLKIRSTKLEDSAMYFCASSLTGNAYEQYFGPGTRLTVT.

This CDR3 reads CASSVGGTGLSGELFF. CDR3 DNA: TGTGCCAGCAGCGTAGGGGGGACAGGGTTATCCGGGGAGCTGTTTTTT. The chain is built from TRBV9 and TRBJ2-2, with 9 bases lining up with TRBD1. The CDR3 sequence is 16 residues long. CDR1 SGDLS and CDR2 YYNGEE come from the germline V gene. V gave up 0 bases and J gave up 6 bases; unmatched junction bases: 6.

V is TRBV28 and J is TRBJ1-1; D gene ambiguous. There are 16 residues in the CDR3. Germline loops: CDR1 MDHEN, CDR2 SYDVKM. V lost 2 bases and J lost 1, with 14 bases in between. The CDR3 protein is CASSLGILLSNTEAFF. The CDR3 region has the DNA TGTGCCAGCAGTTTAGGGATTCTTCTCTCGAACACTGAAGCTTTCTTT.

V and J are TRBV6-5 and TRBJ2-1; D is uncertain. The length of the CDR3 is 11 residues. Trimming took 6 bases from V and 11 from J, leaving 11 bases between them. The germline CDR1 and CDR2 sequences are MNHEY and SVGAGI. CDR3 bases: TGTGCCAGCAGACGTGGACCAAAGCAGTTCTTC. Translated, it gives CASRRGPKQFF.

The gene calls are TRBV7-2 and TRBJ2-2; D gene unclear. CDR3 length equals 13 residues. Germline CDR1 is SGHTA and CDR2 is FQGNSA. The V end was cut by 5 bases, the J end by 5 bases, with 9 bases between. CDR3 in DNA: TGTGCCAGCAGCAGAACTGAGACCGGGGAGCTGTTTTTT. Its protein product is CASSRTETGELFF.

The CDR3 DNA reads TGCGCCAGCAGCTTGGGAGCGGGACTAGCCCACGAGCAGTACTTC. Protein sequence: CASSLGAGLAHEQYF. The chain links TRBV5-1 to TRBJ2-7; 9 bases line up with TRBD2. The V and J ends lost 0 bases and 5 bases, in that order; junction bases with no gene match: 6. The CDR3 length is 15 residues. Germline V lookup: CDR1 SGHRS, CDR2 YFSETQ. The variable domain in full, completed from reference TRBV5-1 and TRBJ2-7, reads KAGVTQTPRYLIKTRGQQVTLSCSPISGHRSVSWYQQTPGQGLQFLFEYFSETQRNKGNFPGRFSGRQFSNSRSEMNVSTLELGDSALYLCASSLGAGLAHEQYFGPGTRLTVT.

A note on this clone: One end of the junction varies from germline; a read error may be responsible. V is TRBV7-7 and J is TRBJ2-5; 10 nucleotides agree with TRBD1. This CDR3 spans 15 amino acids. The germline V gene encodes CDR1 SSHAT and CDR2 FNYEAQ (reference sequence). The CDR3 protein is CASSSFPGQGETQYF. The DNA of the CDR3 is TGTGCTAGCAGCTCCTTCCCGGGACAGGGGGAGACCCAGTACTTC.

The chain is built from TRBV5-3 and TRBJ2-7; D call uncertain. TRBV5-3 is known as an ORF, though its function is uncertain. This CDR3 contains 12 residues. Deletions cut 6 bases from V and 4 bases from J, with 11 bases between. The CDR3 nucleotides are TGTGCCAGAACCCTTGACTGGTACGAGCAGTACTTC. Its translation: CARTLDWYEQYF.

Notes on this clone: This sample also contains other DNA sequences that code for the same CDR3. This chain joins TRBV30 and TRBJ1-6; D may be TRBD1 (6 bases). V was trimmed by 3 bases and J by 10 bases, leaving 13 bases between them. Germline CDR1 reads GTSNPN; CDR2 reads SVGIG (reference sequence). The CDR3 has 13 residues. This CDR3 is CAWSGQGNSPLHF. The CDR3 nucleotides read TGTGCCTGGAGCGGGCAGGGGAACTCACCCCTCCACTTT.

About this clone: The sample holds other DNA sequences that translate to the same CDR3. CDR3 in amino acids: CASSLRSGGYEQYF. CDR3 nucleotides: TGTGCCAGCAGCTTGCGGAGCGGGGGATACGAGCAGTACTTC. V gene TRBV5-4 combines with J gene TRBJ2-7; 8 positions match TRBD2. CDR1 and CDR2 (germline): SGHNT, YYREEE (reference sequence). The CDR3 length is 14 residues. The junction had 4 bases not matched to a gene; V was cut back by 1 base and J by 4 bases. The full variable domain, rest sourced from reference TRBV5-4 and TRBJ2-7, is ETGVTQSPTHLIKTRGQQVTLRCSSQSGHNTVSWYQQALGQGPQFIFQYYREEENGRGNFPPRFSGLQFPNYSSELNVNALELDDSALYLCASSLRSGGYEQYFGPGTRLTVT.

The V gene is TRBV30, the J gene TRBJ1-6; TRBD1 might be the D (5 bases). Per the germline V gene, CDR1 is GTSNPN and CDR2 is SVGIG (reference sequence). V gave up 5 bases and J gave up 8 bases, with 13 bases separating them. This CDR3 spans 13 amino acids. CDR3 protein: CAWQDRGYSPLHF. DNA for the CDR3: TGTGCCTGGCAAGACAGAGGGTATTCACCCCTCCACTTT.

The chain joins TRBV29-1 to TRBJ2-3; D tentatively fits TRBD1 or TRBD2 (5 bases each). Trimming shortened V by 5 bases and J by 0 bases, and 15 bases separated the two germline ends. The CDR3 is 15 residues long. CDR1 and CDR2 from the germline V gene are SQVTM and ANQGSEA. CDR3 coding DNA: TGCAGCGTTCCGGGGCAGCAAGTTAGCACAGATACGCAGTATTTT. Its protein is CSVPGQQVSTDTQYF.

The gene calls are TRBV5-1 and TRBJ2-3; 11 nucleotides line up with TRBD2. CDR1 and CDR2 (germline): SGHRS, YFSETQ. The V gene end was trimmed by 4 bases and the J gene end by 4 bases; junction bases not matched to a gene: 11. The CDR3 sequence is 17 residues long. The CDR3 bases are TGCGCCAGCAGCCCTAACCTAGCGGGAGGTCTTTCAGATACGCAGTATTTT. It codes for CASSPNLAGGLSDTQYF.

In the case of this clone: A much larger clone is a single base away; this may be a read error. The chain combines TRBV7-6 with TRBJ1-3; D not resolved. CDR3 length equals 16 residues. V lost 1 base to trimming and J lost 4 bases, with 14 bases between them. Germline CDR1 reads SGHVS; CDR2 reads FNYEAQ. The CDR3 region is CASSLGPSGIGNTIYF. The CDR3 nucleotides are TGTGCCAGCAGCTTAGGTCCCTCGGGGATAGGAAACACCATATATTTT. The full variable domain, in which reference TRBV7-6 and TRBJ1-3 provide the parts outside the CDR3, is GAGVSQSPRYKVTKRGQDVALRCDPISGHVSLYWYRQALGQGPEFLTYFNYEAQQDKSGLPNDRFSAERPEGSISTLTIQRTEQRDSAMYRCASSLGPSGIGNTIYFGEGSWLTVV.

The chain carries TRBV7-2 and TRBJ2-5; D is uncertain. The CDR3 length is 13 residues. Germline V gene data show CDR1 as SGHTA and CDR2 as FQGNSA. V lost 5 bases to trimming and J lost 9 bases, with 16 bases between them. The CDR3 nucleotides are TGTGCCAGCAGCCCCCCCCTGGTGTCGGCCCAGTACTTC. This encodes CASSPPLVSAQYF.